This passage covers 28 T cell receptor beta chains from one sample sequenced in a study of blood T cell repertoires in COVID-19. Sequenced by immunoSEQ multiplex PCR; TCRdb stores in-frame clones only, minus some. The table includes roughly 230,000 clones, approximately 82% detected once. The sequencing sample was made of peripheral blood. All receptors derive from a woman of 80 years or more with acute or convalescent COVID-19.

J is TRBJ1-3 and V is TRBV4-3; the D is unclear. CDR3 length: 15 amino acids. V shed 1 base and J shed 0 bases, with 7 bases lying between them. Germline V gives CDR1 LGHNA, CDR2 YSLEER. The CDR3 region has the DNA TGCGCCAGCAGCCAAGTATATCTCTCTGGAAACACCATATATTTT. Its translation is CASSQVYLSGNTIYF.

This clone has just a few counts. This sequence joins TRBV5-4 and TRBJ1-1; D may be TRBD1 (5 bases). Trimming pared 2 bases from V and 4 bases from J, leaving 9 bases between. Per the germline V gene, CDR1 is SGHNT and CDR2 is YYREEE (reference sequence). This CDR3 is built from 13 residues. The CDR3 protein is CASSFEGLTEAFF. The CDR3 nucleotides read TGTGCCAGCAGCTTCGAGGGACTCACTGAAGCTTTCTTT.

CDR3 sequence reads: CASSEGVNLETQYF. Written as DNA, the CDR3 is TGTGCCAGTAGTGAGGGGGTTAATTTGGAGACCCAGTACTTC. The chain is built from TRBV19 and TRBJ2-5; perhaps TRBD1 as D (6 bases). V lost 5 bases, J lost 5 bases, and 15 bases lay in between. This CDR3 comprises 14 residues. Germline V gives CDR1 LNHDA, CDR2 SQIVND (reference sequence).

This clone was observed a handful of times. V usage is TRBV9 and J usage is TRBJ2-3; no clear D gene. V was trimmed by 3 bases and J by 3 bases, leaving 11 bases between them. Per germline, CDR1 SGDLS and CDR2 YYNGEE. This CDR3 region has 14 residues. CDR3 sequence: CASSALWATDTQYF. In DNA form, the CDR3 reads TGTGCCAGCAGCGCATTATGGGCTACAGATACGCAGTATTTT.

The gene calls are TRBV15 and TRBJ1-4; perhaps TRBD1 as D (5 bases). CDR1 LNHNV and CDR2 YYDKDF come from the germline V gene (reference sequence). The germline V and J ends were trimmed by 0 bases and 5 bases, with 10 bases remaining between them. The CDR3 sequence is 15 residues long. The CDR3 sequence: CATSRDGRANEKLFF. For the CDR3, the DNA is TGTGCCACCAGCAGAGATGGCAGGGCGAATGAAAAACTGTTTTTT.

This rearrangement joins TRBV28 to TRBJ1-4, with no clear D. The CDR3 totals 14 residues. Trimming removed 2 bases from V and 8 bases from J, with 12 bases in between. Germline CDR1 is MDHEN and CDR2 is SYDVKM. The CDR3 here is CASSLIGTWEKLFF. The CDR3 nucleotides read TGTGCCAGCAGTTTAATCGGTACTTGGGAAAAACTGTTTTTT.

This clone was detected only a few times. V is TRBV19 and J is TRBJ1-1; 7 nucleotides agree with TRBD1. The germline V gene has CDR1 LNHDA and CDR2 SQIVND (reference sequence). The CDR3 has 15 amino acids. The J segment lost 0 bases and the V segment lost 3 bases, leaving 4 bases of the junction unmatched. In DNA form, the CDR3 reads TGTGCCAGTAGTATCCGGGGACAGCTGAACACTGAAGCTTTCTTT. This sequence encodes CASSIRGQLNTEAFF.

The chain recombines TRBV6-6 with TRBJ2-7, with D perhaps matching TRBD2 (5 bases). Germline CDR1 and CDR2: MNHNY and SVGAGI (reference sequence). The CDR3 runs to 15 residues. Trimming removed 2 bases at V and 1 base at J, with 12 bases between. The CDR3 DNA reads as TGTGCCAGCAGTTACGCGGGCGCAGGATCCTACGAGCAGTACTTC. Its protein is CASSYAGAGSYEQYF.

The genes are TRBV11-2 and TRBJ2-7; a possible D gene is TRBD1 (5 bases). The CDR3 length is 16 residues. Germline V CDR1 and CDR2: SGHAT, FQNNGV. V lost 2 bases to trimming and J lost 0 bases, with 14 bases between them. The CDR3 sequence is CASSLTRTTPSYEQYF. As DNA, the CDR3 is TGTGCCAGCAGCTTAACCCGGACAACACCCTCCTACGAGCAGTACTTC.

This chain uses TRBV28 with TRBJ1-2; 8 bases agree with TRBD1. Trimming took 5 bases from V and 7 from J; bases not matched to a gene: 12. The CDR3 is made up of 15 amino acids. Germline V lookup: CDR1 MDHEN, CDR2 SYDVKM. The CDR3 protein is CASSPPEGQARGYTF. In DNA, the CDR3 is TGTGCCAGCAGTCCTCCTGAGGGACAGGCACGTGGCTACACCTTC.

This clone appeared a few times. The genes are TRBV18 and TRBJ1-5, with 8 bases aligning to TRBD1. Germline values: CDR1 KGHSH, CDR2 LQKENI. V trimming: 5 bases; J trimming: 0 bases; junction bases outside the gene matches: 6. This CDR3 region has 16 residues. The CDR3, as DNA: TGTGCCAGCTCATGGGACAGGCCTAATAGCAATCAGCCCCAGCATTTT. As protein: CASSWDRPNSNQPQHF.

The chain has TRBV12-3 or TRBV12-4 and TRBJ1-2; D gene unclear. CDR3 length equals 11 residues. V was pared by 6 bases and J by 8 bases, with 10 bases between. This chain's CDR3 is CASSQNQGYTF. CDR3 coding DNA: TGTGCCAGCAGCCAGAATCAGGGCTACACCTTC.

The chain recombines TRBV12-3 or TRBV12-4 with TRBJ2-7; D possibly corresponds to TRBD2 (6 bases). V lost 2 bases, J lost 4 bases, and 9 bases lay in between. The CDR3 consists of 13 residues. This CDR3 is CASSLSGVYEQYF. CDR3 bases: TGTGCCAGCAGTTTATCGGGGGTTTACGAGCAGTACTTC.

This chain uses TRBV19 with TRBJ1-2, with 7 bases that match TRBD1. The CDR3 spans 12 residues. Germline trimming cut 5 bases from V and 6 bases from J; bases unmatched to any gene: 3. The germline V gene has CDR1 LNHDA and CDR2 SQIVND (reference sequence). CDR3 DNA: TGTGCCAGTAGTCCAGACAGGGATGGCTACACCTTC. As protein: CASSPDRDGYTF.

This sequence joins TRBV2 and TRBJ2-2; 12 positions match TRBD1. The V segment lost 7 bases and the J segment 7 bases; nucleotides outside the gene matches: 7. This CDR3 contains 15 residues. Germline CDR1 and CDR2: SNHLY and FYNNEI. The CDR3 DNA reads as TGTGCCAGCAAACGGGGGACAGGGGGCGGCGGGGAGCTGTTTTTT. Translating gives CASKRGTGGGGELFF.

The genes are TRBV6-6 and TRBJ1-2; D ambiguous. CDR1 is MNHNY, CDR2 SVGAGI, per germline (reference sequence). V lost 3 bases and J lost 3, with 17 bases in between. The length of the CDR3 is 16 residues. The CDR3 region has the DNA TGTGCCAGCAGTTATAGCGTGTCCCAAGGAGACTATGGCTACACCTTC. Amino acids: CASSYSVSQGDYGYTF.

The chain is built from TRBV11-3 and TRBJ2-7; a possible D gene is TRBD1 (6 bases). Trimming stripped 4 bases from V and 1 base from J, with 8 bases between. Germline CDR1 reads SGHNT; CDR2 reads YENEEA. This CDR3 is 13 amino acids long. The CDR3 region is CASSSDRSYEQYF. Written as DNA, the CDR3 is TGTGCCAGCAGCTCTGACAGGTCCTACGAGCAGTACTTC.

The chain is built from TRBV4-3 and TRBJ1-6; 7 bases align to TRBD1. With V trimmed by 0 bases and J by 3 bases, 14 bases remained unmatched. There are 20 residues in the CDR3. Germline values: CDR1 LGHNA, CDR2 YSLEER. The CDR3 DNA is TGCGCCAGCAGCCAAGAGGGAACAGGGGATGTTTCCTACTATAATTCACCCCTCCACTTT. Its translation is CASSQEGTGDVSYYNSPLHF.

This clone was seen a handful of times. The chain combines TRBV23-1 with TRBJ1-1; 9 bases agree with TRBD1. TRBV23-1 has ORF status, its function being uncertain. CDR3 size: 17 residues. The trim removed 3 bases at V and 1 base at J, leaving 9 bases unmatched. In DNA form, the CDR3 reads TGCGCCAGCAGTCACCCCACAGGGGGCAAGGGGAACACTGAAGCTTTCTTT. As protein: CASSHPTGGKGNTEAFF.

This clone has just a few counts. V is TRBV11-3 and J is TRBJ1-1; 7 positions match TRBD1. V shed 5 bases, J shed 1 base, and the junction held 7 bases outside the gene matches. From germline, CDR1 is SGHNT and CDR2 YENEEA. CDR3 length: 15 amino acids. The CDR3 sequence is CASSPGDRPNTEAFF. CDR3 bases: TGTGCCAGCAGCCCGGGGGACAGACCGAACACTGAAGCTTTCTTT.

The chain uses TRBV7-2 and TRBJ1-5, with D possibly TRBD1 on 5 matching bases. From germline, CDR1 is SGHTA and CDR2 FQGNSA. This CDR3 has 16 residues. Trimming stripped 5 bases from V and 4 bases from J, with 18 bases between. CDR3 in DNA: TGTGCCAGCAGCCCACGCGGGGGTGCTGGAAATCAGCCCCAGCATTTT. Protein sequence: CASSPRGGAGNQPQHF.

The chain has TRBV5-1 and TRBJ1-1; D may be TRBD1 (5 bases). Germline CDR1 SGHRS, CDR2 YFSETQ. This CDR3 is 17 amino acids long. Trimming left V 0 bases short and J 2 bases short, with 17 bases between. CDR3 sequence: CASSLGAQTALNTEAFF. As DNA, the CDR3 is TGCGCCAGCAGCTTGGGGGCGCAGACAGCGCTCAACACTGAAGCTTTCTTT. The complete variable domain, with remaining parts taken from reference TRBV5-1 and TRBJ1-1, reads KAGVTQTPRYLIKTRGQQVTLSCSPISGHRSVSWYQQTPGQGLQFLFEYFSETQRNKGNFPGRFSGRQFSNSRSEMNVSTLELGDSALYLCASSLGAQTALNTEAFFGQGTRLTVV.

J is TRBJ2-3 and V is TRBV6-5; 9 bases map to TRBD1. CDR1 and CDR2 (germline): MNHEY, SVGAGI. V shed 5 bases and J 2 bases; nucleotides not matched to a gene: 5. The CDR3 spans 15 residues. CDR3 bases: TGTGCCAGCAGTCGGACAGGGGTCCCCACAGATACGCAGTATTTT. Its translation is CASSRTGVPTDTQYF.

V gene TRBV12-3 or TRBV12-4 combines with J gene TRBJ1-5; D is unclear. There are 12 residues in the CDR3. V shed 6 bases and J shed 1 base, with 4 bases lying between them. The CDR3 is CASRTSNQPQHF. Here the CDR3 DNA reads TGTGCCAGCAGAACAAGCAATCAGCCCCAGCATTTT.

The gene calls are TRBV10-3 and TRBJ1-1; 9 nucleotides align to TRBD1. The germline V gene encodes CDR1 ENHRY and CDR2 SYGVKD. Trimming at V came to 5 bases and at J to 1 base, leaving 2 bases not matched to a gene. The length of the CDR3 is 14 residues. DNA for the CDR3: TGTGCCATCAGTTGGGACAGGGCGAACACTGAAGCTTTCTTT. It translates to CAISWDRANTEAFF.

The chain combines TRBV2 with TRBJ1-5; TRBD1 matches at 7 bases. The junction had 7 bases not matched to a gene; V was cut back by 7 bases and J by 4 bases. The CDR3 is 14 residues long. The germline gives CDR1 SNHLY, CDR2 FYNNEI. The CDR3 DNA follows: TGTGCCAGCACCCGGGACAGTAATAATCAGCCCCAGCATTTT. This translates into CASTRDSNNQPQHF.

The V gene is TRBV20-1, the J gene TRBJ1-4, with D unclear. The V gene's germline CDR1 is DFQATT and CDR2 SNEGSKA (reference sequence). The CDR3 extends over 11 amino acids. V lost 2 bases, J lost 4 bases, and 2 bases lay in between. CDR3 sequence: CSARHNEKLFF. The CDR3 DNA follows: TGCAGTGCTAGACATAATGAAAAACTGTTTTTT.

This chain uses TRBV7-9 with TRBJ1-2, with a tentative D call TRBD1 (5 bases). From germline, CDR1 is SEHNR and CDR2 FQNEAQ (reference sequence). CDR3 size: 14 residues. V lost 7 bases, J lost 3 bases, and 15 bases lay in between. CDR3 amino acids: CASNRGGSDYGYTF. The CDR3 coding sequence is TGTGCCAGCAACCGGGGGGGGTCCGACTATGGCTACACCTTC.